A selection of T cell receptor beta chains follows, all from one sample in a study of blood T cell repertoires in COVID-19. Measured with immunoSEQ multiplex PCR; TCRdb has only the in-frame clones, and not every one. The sample lists around 250,000 clones, 80% to 90% occurring once. Sequencing input: peripheral blood. Every receptor here comes from a man aged 55 to 69 with acute or convalescent COVID-19. CDR3s include the opening cysteine and the closing phenylalanine or tryptophan. The D gene is left open where the match is weak. Size is omitted from some rows. Given values are once, few, many or a class for expanded clones.

V gene	CDR3 length	clone size	D gene	J gene	CDR3 protein	CDR3 DNA
TRBV2	14	few	.	TRBJ1-5	CASVSDSFNQPQHF	TGTGCCAGCGTATCTGACAGCTTCAATCAGCCCCAGCATTTT
TRBV7-2	13	.	.	TRBJ1-2	CASSLGPGRGYTF	TGTGCCAGCAGCTTAGGGCCAGGGCGAGGCTACACCTTC
TRBV18	15	.	.	TRBJ2-5	CASSPPLAGGETQYF	TGTGCCAGCTCACCACCACTCGCAGGCGGGGAGACCCAGTACTTC
TRBV7-2	14	.	TRBD1	TRBJ2-7	CASRPGTGFYEQYF	TGTGCCAGCAGACCCGGGACAGGGTTCTACGAGCAGTACTTC
TRBV5-4	18	.	.	TRBJ1-1	CASSRIGAVLSPDPEAFF	TGTGCCAGCAGCCGTATCGGTGCGGTCCTCTCTCCCGACCCTGAAGCTTTCTTT
TRBV28	19	.	.	TRBJ1-3	CASSNNEGVGGNSGNTIYF	TGTGCCAGCAGCAACAACGAAGGGGTTGGCGGAAACTCTGGAAACACCATATATTTT
TRBV4-3	17	once	.	TRBJ2-3	CASSQDHGRPGGDTQYF	TGCGCCAGCAGCCAAGATCATGGGCGGCCTGGAGGAGATACGCAGTATTTT
TRBV15	13	.	.	TRBJ1-2	CATSRDSVSGYTF	TGTGCCACCAGCAGAGATTCCGTTTCTGGCTACACCTTC
TRBV6-5	15	few	TRBD1	TRBJ1-1	CATALQGGADTEAFF	TGTGCCACCGCCCTTCAGGGGGGAGCGGACACTGAAGCTTTCTTT
TRBV3-1/TRBV3-2	16	.	TRBD1	TRBJ1-2	CASSQNSGGLGNGYTF	TGTGCCAGCAGCCAGAATTCAGGGGGTTTAGGGAATGGCTACACCTTC
TRBV29-1	13	.	TRBD1	TRBJ1-2	CSVRQGRNYGYTF	TGCAGCGTTAGACAGGGGCGAAACTATGGCTACACCTTC
TRBV5-6	15	.	.	TRBJ2-7	CASSFIARVTYEQYF	TGTGCCAGCAGCTTCATCGCCAGGGTCACCTACGAGCAGTACTTC
TRBV7-8	20	.	TRBD1	TRBJ1-1	CASSLDFNVGTGGGYTEAFF	TGTGCCAGCAGCTTAGACTTTAATGTGGGGACAGGGGGAGGATACACTGAAGCTTTCTTT
TRBV4-1	15	once	.	TRBJ1-1	CASSNNYRENTEAFF	TGCGCCAGCAGCAACAATTACAGGGAGAACACTGAAGCTTTCTTT
TRBV12-3/TRBV12-4	12	.	.	TRBJ1-1	CASTPGIGAAFF	TGTGCCAGCACCCCGGGTATAGGGGCCGCTTTCTTT
TRBV7-8	14	once	.	TRBJ2-5	CASSLTGEGETQYF	TGTGCCAGCAGCTTAACGGGAGAGGGGGAGACCCAGTACTTC
TRBV28	13	.	.	TRBJ2-1	CASRTDSFNEQFF	TGTGCCAGCAGAACGGACTCCTTCAATGAGCAGTTCTTC
TRBV6-5	14	.	.	TRBJ1-5	CASRSYGESGPQHF	TGTGCCAGCAGATCCTACGGTGAATCAGGGCCCCAGCATTTT
TRBV5-1	15	.	TRBD1	TRBJ1-3	CASSFSARGGNTIYF	TGCGCCAGCAGCTTTTCGGCCAGGGGGGGAAACACCATATATTTT
TRBV6-5	13	.	.	TRBJ2-1	CASSWSVHNEQFF	TGTGCCAGCAGTTGGTCAGTACACAATGAGCAGTTCTTC
TRBV10-3	15	.	TRBD2	TRBJ2-5	CAIAPGLAGQETQYF	TGTGCCATCGCCCCGGGACTAGCGGGACAAGAGACCCAGTACTTC
TRBV18	15	.	TRBD1	TRBJ2-1	CASSPRDRVVNEQFF	TGTGCCAGCTCACCCCGGGACAGGGTAGTCAATGAGCAGTTCTTC
TRBV4-3	12	.	TRBD2	TRBJ2-1	CASSQAGGEQFF	TGCGCCAGCAGCCAAGCGGGAGGTGAGCAGTTCTTC
TRBV18	15	few	TRBD2	TRBJ2-7	CASSRSGTSGYEQYF	TGTGCCAGCTCAAGGTCAGGGACTAGCGGCTACGAGCAGTACTTC
TRBV28	14	.	.	TRBJ2-7	CASSFAGVVLEQYF	TGTGCCAGCAGTTTTGCAGGGGTTGTCCTCGAGCAGTACTTC
TRBV30	14	.	.	TRBJ2-4	CAWSSIQGRTIQYF	TGTGCCTGGAGCTCGATACAGGGTCGTACCATTCAGTACTTC